This T cell receptor beta chain appears in the sequencing data of a study of T cell repertoires in cytomegalovirus infection (dated by TCRdb to between 2018 and 2021). Notes on the research overall: Donor HLA type was relevant to the analysis, because carriage of CMV infection together with the matching HLA type was indicated by public TCR beta signatures. The study at large found these results: Cumulative frequency of public TCR beta family members discriminated carriers of CMV infection plus the relevant HLA type in this cohort and an independent approximately 350-donor cohort. The ex vivo response was dominated by HLA-C-restricted CMV-specific TCR beta clonotypes, which also provided the single most frequent clonotype in two of eight donors.

Taken from the germline V gene, the CDR1 and CDR2 loops are SGHVS and FNYEAQ. The CDR3 spans 17 residues, from the cysteine through the phenylalanine. The entry retains the CDR3 DNA only, 51 bases that are in frame from base 1. Germline trimming: 1 base from V, 4 bases from J; junction bases outside gene matches: 6. In regard to this clonotype: The antigen it binds to is not known. Base qualities are not provided; no much larger clone lies one nucleotide away.

TCRdb records Illumina HiSeq 1500 as the sequencer. TCRdb redid the processing of the public reads, applying fastp at Q25 and MiXCR, and retained in-frame beta chains. One record per CDR3 amino acid sequence lists the most common genes and DNA. In this sample the table shows roughly 720,000 distinct CDR3 sequences, 35% to 45% of which occur a single time. The ten top clones hold 2.5% to 3% of the sample. The sequencing input was PBMCs. The origin of this receptor is a human donor in good health (CMV status not recorded). Some clones in this sample may be carry-over from other donors' samples. Recombination joined TRBV7-6 with TRBJ2-3; the junction holds 12 bases that match TRBD2. The DNA sequence is as follows: TGTGCCAGCAGCTTAGAGACTAGCGGGAGTGGAGCAGATACGCAGTATTTT. This yields the protein CASSLETSGSGADTQYF.